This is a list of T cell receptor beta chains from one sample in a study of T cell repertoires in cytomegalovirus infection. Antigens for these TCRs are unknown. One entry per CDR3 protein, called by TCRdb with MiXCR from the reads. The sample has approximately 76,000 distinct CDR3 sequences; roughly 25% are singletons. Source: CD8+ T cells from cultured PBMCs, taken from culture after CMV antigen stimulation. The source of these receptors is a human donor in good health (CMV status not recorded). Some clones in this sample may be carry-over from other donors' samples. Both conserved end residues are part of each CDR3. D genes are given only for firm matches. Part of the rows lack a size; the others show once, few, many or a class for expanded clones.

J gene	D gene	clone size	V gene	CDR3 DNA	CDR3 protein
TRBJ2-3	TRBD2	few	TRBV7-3	TGTGCCAGCAGCTTACAAGCGGGGGGAATAGATACGCAGTATTTT	CASSLQAGGIDTQYF
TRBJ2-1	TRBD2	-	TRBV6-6	TGTTCCAGCACAGGGACTAGCCTTAATGAGCAGTTCTTC	CSSTGTSLNEQFF
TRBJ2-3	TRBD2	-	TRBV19	TGTGCCAGTAGTCTCTCACTAGCGGGGGGGGCAGATACGCAGTATTTT	CASSLSLAGGADTQYF
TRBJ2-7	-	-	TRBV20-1	TGCAGTGCTAGTGGTCGAAGCTCCTACGAGCAGTACTTC	CSASGRSSYEQYF
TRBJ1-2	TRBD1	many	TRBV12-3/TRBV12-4	TGTGCCAGCAGTTTAGGGACAGGGAATGGCTACACCTTC	CASSLGTGNGYTF
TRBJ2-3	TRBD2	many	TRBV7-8	TGTGCCAGCAGTCTCGGGACTAGCCCGCCGGCGGATACGCAGTATTTT	CASSLGTSPPADTQYF
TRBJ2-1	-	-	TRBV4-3	TGCGCCAGCAGCCAAACGGGGTACTCCTACAATGAGCAGTTCTTC	CASSQTGYSYNEQFF
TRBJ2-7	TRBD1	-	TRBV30	TGTGCATCGAACCGGGACAGGGTACACGAGCAGTACTTC	CASNRDRVHEQYF
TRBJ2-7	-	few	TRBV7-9	TGTGCCAGCGCTCCCCTAGGGGAGCCTTTCTACGAGCAGTACTTC	CASAPLGEPFYEQYF
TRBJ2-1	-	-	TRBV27	TGTGCCAGCAGTTTACCGAGAGGTGAGCAGTTCTTC	CASSLPRGEQFF
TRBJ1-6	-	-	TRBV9	TGTGCCAGCAGCGCCTCAGGAAATTCACCCCTCCACTTT	CASSASGNSPLHF
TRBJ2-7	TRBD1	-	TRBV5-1	TGCGCCAGCAGCTATACAGGGGAGTCCTACGTCGAGCAGTACTTC	CASSYTGESYVEQYF
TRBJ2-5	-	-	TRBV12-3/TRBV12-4	TGTGCCAGCAGTTTTCGAGGGGCGGAGACCCAGTACTTC	CASSFRGAETQYF
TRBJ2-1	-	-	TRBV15	TGTGCCACCAGCAGAGATCAGAAGGGTGAGCAGTTCTTC	CATSRDQKGEQFF
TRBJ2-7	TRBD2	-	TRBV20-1	TGCAGTGCTAGAGATTCGAGCGGGAACCCCTACGAGCAGTACTTC	CSARDSSGNPYEQYF
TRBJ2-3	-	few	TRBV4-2	TGTGCCAGCAGCCGCGGGCTAGCCGGTGATACGCAGTATTTT	CASSRGLAGDTQYF
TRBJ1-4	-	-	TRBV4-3	TGCGCCAGCAGCCAAGATCGGGGTGGTCTGACTAATGAAAAACTGTTTTTT	CASSQDRGGLTNEKLFF